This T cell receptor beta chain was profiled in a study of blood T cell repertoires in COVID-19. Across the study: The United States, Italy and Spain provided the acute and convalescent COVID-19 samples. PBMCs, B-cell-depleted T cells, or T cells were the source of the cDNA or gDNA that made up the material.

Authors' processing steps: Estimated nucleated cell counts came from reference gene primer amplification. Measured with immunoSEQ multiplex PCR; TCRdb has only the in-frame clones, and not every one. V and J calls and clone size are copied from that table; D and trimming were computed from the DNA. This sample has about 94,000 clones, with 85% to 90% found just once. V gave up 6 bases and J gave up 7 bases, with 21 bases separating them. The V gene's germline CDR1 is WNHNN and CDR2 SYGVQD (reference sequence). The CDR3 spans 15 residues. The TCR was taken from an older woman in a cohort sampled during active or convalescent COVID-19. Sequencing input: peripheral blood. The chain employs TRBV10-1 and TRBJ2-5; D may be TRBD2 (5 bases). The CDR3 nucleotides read TGCGCCAGCAGCCCATCCCTGGGAGCCGACCGGACCCAGTACTTC. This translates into CASSPSLGADRTQYF.